The subject of this entry is one T cell receptor (beta chain). Antigen unknown. This entry belongs to a study of blood T cells in healthy people across ages. Whole-study results and caveats: Higher diversity, along with more naive CD4+ cells, distinguished long-lived donors from aged donors.

The trim removed 4 bases at V and 8 bases at J, leaving 7 bases unmatched. This CDR3 has 13 amino acids. The germline gives CDR1 SGHRS, CDR2 YFSETQ. For the second PCR, which ran for roughly 7 to 11 cycles, a sample-barcoded 5' primer and a J-beta primer mix were used. In TCRdb, the 5' RACE reads were re-called with MiXCR into one record per CDR3 protein. The sample lists 800,000 to 1,300,000 distinct CDR3 sequences, around 27% occurring once. The sample also formed part of further work on T cells of mothers and their children. This second study says: For each mother, over 8 million TCR beta CDR3 reads were obtained, and for each child, 2.5 million to 3 million.

This sequence joins TRBV5-1 and TRBJ1-2; 8 bases align to TRBD1. This TCR derives from a girl aged 2-9 years in good health. Sequencing used blood. CDR3 sequence: CASSRDRGKGYTF. As DNA, the CDR3 is TGCGCCAGCAGCCGTGACAGGGGTAAAGGCTACACCTTC.